A selection of T cell receptor beta chains follows, all from one sample in a study of T cell responses to AZD1222 COVID-19 vaccine. Using immunoSEQ multiplex PCR, the repertoire was profiled, and TCRdb retains in-frame clones only, with some absent. The sample includes some 110,000 clones, around 89% of them seen just once. This specimen was peripheral blood, taken on day 0 of AZD1222 vaccination. These receptors all stem from an adult in good health. CDR3s include the opening cysteine and the closing phenylalanine or tryptophan. The D gene is left open where the match is weak. Some rows have no size entry. The others give once, few or many, or a class for an expanded clone.

size | J | D | V | CDR3 | DNA
- | TRBJ2-6 | - | TRBV19 | CASLSREGANVLTF | TGTGCCAGCTTAAGTCGGGAAGGGGCCAACGTCCTGACTTTC
- | TRBJ1-3 | - | TRBV13 | CASSLAGSPSGNTIYF | TGTGCCAGCAGCTTAGCAGGGTCTCCCTCTGGAAACACCATATATTTT
few | TRBJ1-5 | TRBD1 | TRBV9 | CASSQGQGVSQPQHF | TGTGCCAGCAGCCAGGGACAGGGAGTAAGTCAGCCCCAGCATTTT
- | TRBJ2-3 | TRBD1 | TRBV7-9 | CASSPGQGAGPDTQYF | TGTGCCAGCAGCCCCGGACAGGGAGCCGGCCCAGATACGCAGTATTTT
- | TRBJ1-2 | TRBD1 | TRBV27 | CASRPKGYLGQGGAKYGYTF | TGTGCCAGCAGACCCAAGGGGTACCTGGGACAGGGGGGAGCTAAGTATGGCTACACCTTC
once | TRBJ1-5 | - | TRBV6-5 | CASSKQGWDQPQHF | TGTGCCAGCAGTAAACAGGGTTGGGATCAGCCCCAGCATTTT
- | TRBJ1-2 | - | TRBV4-2 | CASSQLGRNYGYTF | TGTGCCAGCAGCCAATTGGGACGGAACTATGGCTACACCTTC
once | TRBJ1-2 | TRBD1 | TRBV18 | CASSLMAGGLTNYGYTF | TGTGCCAGCTCGCTCATGGCAGGGGGCCTTACTAACTATGGCTACACCTTC
once | TRBJ2-2 | - | TRBV11-1 | CASSPAGGLTGELFF | TGTGCCAGCAGCCCAGCAGGGGGGCTGACCGGGGAGCTGTTTTTT
- | TRBJ2-7 | - | TRBV9 | CASSAGGGRLLYEQYF | TGTGCCAGCAGCGCTGGGGGTGGACGGCTTCTCTACGAGCAGTACTTC
- | TRBJ1-4 | - | TRBV19 | CASRAGRQATNEKLFF | TGTGCCAGTAGGGCGGGGAGGCAGGCAACTAATGAAAAACTGTTTTTT
- | TRBJ1-5 | - | TRBV6-5 | CASTEREGSNQPQHF | TGTGCCAGCACCGAAAGGGAGGGAAGCAATCAGCCCCAGCATTTT
- | TRBJ2-1 | TRBD2 | TRBV7-2 | CASSPDSLAGGYNEQFF | TGTGCCAGCAGCCCCGATTCTTTAGCGGGAGGGTACAATGAGCAGTTCTTC
- | TRBJ2-3 | TRBD2 | TRBV7-2 | CASSRDYLSTDTQYF | TGTGCCAGCAGCAGGGACTACTTAAGCACAGATACGCAGTATTTT
- | TRBJ2-1 | - | TRBV5-4 | CASSSQGPGGQFF | TGTGCCAGCAGCTCCCAAGGTCCCGGGGGGCAGTTCTTC
- | TRBJ2-2 | - | TRBV11-3 | CASSLRAGADTGELFF | TGTGCCAGCAGCTTGAGGGCGGGCGCCGACACCGGGGAGCTGTTTTTT
- | TRBJ2-1 | - | TRBV27 | CASRLMGHEQFF | TGTGCCAGCAGATTAATGGGACATGAGCAGTTCTTC
- | TRBJ1-2 | - | TRBV21-1 | CASSKDWGGGYGYTF | TGTGCCAGCAGCAAAGATTGGGGGGGCGGCTATGGCTACACCTTC
- | TRBJ1-2 | TRBD1 | TRBV18 | CASSPRGDRPVYGYTF | TGTGCCAGCTCACCACGGGGGGACAGGCCCGTCTATGGCTACACCTTC
- | TRBJ2-1 | - | TRBV30 | CAWSVSGSGYGQFF | TGTGCCTGGAGTGTGTCCGGGAGTGGCTATGGGCAGTTCTTC
- | TRBJ2-1 | - | TRBV18 | CASSPPSGGQYNEQFF | TGTGCCAGCTCACCACCCTCTGGGGGTCAATACAATGAGCAGTTCTTC
- | TRBJ1-5 | TRBD1 | TRBV2 | CASGTGPNQPQHF | TGTGCCAGCGGGACAGGCCCCAATCAGCCCCAGCATTTT
- | TRBJ2-5 | - | TRBV11-2 | CASSPGTQETQYF | TGTGCCAGCAGCCCCGGGACTCAAGAGACCCAGTACTTC
- | TRBJ2-4 | - | TRBV5-1 | CASSQSVGSENIQYF | TGCGCCAGCAGCCAATCTGTAGGGTCTGAAAACATTCAGTACTTC
- | TRBJ1-6 | TRBD1 | TRBV2 | CASRPLGQGGSSPLHF | TGTGCCAGCAGGCCACTTGGACAGGGAGGAAGCTCACCCCTCCACTTT
- | TRBJ1-5 | - | TRBV28 | CASSLSVFGNQPQHF | TGTGCCAGCAGTTTATCGGTATTCGGCAATCAGCCCCAGCATTTT
- | TRBJ2-7 | TRBD1 | TRBV14 | CASSLTGGLYF | TGTGCCAGCAGCCTTACAGGGGGTTTGTACTTC
once | TRBJ1-6 | - | TRBV5-4 | CASSLGQGQGSPLHF | TGTGCCAGCAGCTTGGGGCAGGGTCAGGGTTCACCCCTCCACTTT
- | TRBJ1-5 | - | TRBV5-5 | CASSGGLSDQPQHF | TGTGCCAGCAGCGGGGGACTCAGCGATCAGCCCCAGCATTTT
many | TRBJ2-7 | - | TRBV19 | CASSIRTDYEQYF | TGTGCCAGTAGTATACGGACAGACTACGAGCAGTACTTC
- | TRBJ1-4 | - | TRBV7-9 | CASEGVTNEKLFF | TGTGCCAGCGAGGGGGTCACTAATGAAAAACTGTTTTTT
- | TRBJ2-4 | - | TRBV27 | CASSNSQAKNIQYF | TGTGCCAGCAGTAACTCCCAGGCCAAAAACATTCAGTACTTC
- | TRBJ2-7 | TRBD2 | TRBV9 | CASSDGIDGAGEREQYF | TGTGCCAGCAGCGACGGGATCGATGGCGCGGGGGAGCGGGAGCAGTACTTC
- | TRBJ2-1 | TRBD2 | TRBV5-1 | CASSLVGEGSYNEQFF | TGCGCCAGCAGCTTGGTTGGGGAGGGGTCCTACAATGAGCAGTTCTTC
- | TRBJ2-1 | - | TRBV13 | CASSLIWGTSNEQFF | TGTGCCAGCAGCTTGATTTGGGGGACCAGCAATGAGCAGTTCTTC
once | TRBJ1-2 | - | TRBV5-6 | CASSLRESLGYTF | TGTGCCAGCAGCTTGAGGGAGAGCCTGGGCTACACCTTC
- | TRBJ1-2 | - | TRBV27 | CASSFSKGYGYTF | TGTGCCAGCAGTTTCAGTAAGGGCTATGGCTACACCTTC
- | TRBJ1-2 | TRBD1 | TRBV30 | CAWTDRVGYGYTF | TGTGCCTGGACCGACAGGGTGGGCTATGGCTACACCTTC
- | TRBJ1-1 | TRBD1 | TRBV18 | CASSPTGGSNTEAFF | TGTGCCAGCTCACCTACAGGGGGATCGAACACTGAAGCTTTCTTT
few | TRBJ2-1 | TRBD2 | TRBV11-2 | CASSRLAGGSYNEQFF | TGTGCCAGCAGCAGACTAGCGGGGGGGTCCTACAATGAGCAGTTCTTC
- | TRBJ2-1 | - | TRBV9 | CASSGSDRITFF | TGTGCCAGCAGCGGATCTGACAGGATCACCTTCTTC
few | TRBJ1-2 | - | TRBV9 | CASSGAAGQHYGYTF | TGTGCCAGCAGCGGCGCCGCAGGGCAGCACTATGGCTACACCTTC
- | TRBJ2-5 | - | TRBV2 | CASNREGGQETQYF | TGTGCCAGCAACAGGGAAGGCGGTCAAGAGACCCAGTACTTC
- | TRBJ1-2 | - | TRBV24-1 | CATSGGYGYTF | TGTGCCACCAGTGGGGGCTATGGCTACACCTTC
- | TRBJ1-5 | - | TRBV14 | CASSHKSQPQHF | TGTGCCAGCAGCCATAAAAGTCAGCCCCAGCATTTT
- | TRBJ2-7 | - | TRBV6-5 | CATGQSLPYEQYF | TGTGCCACCGGACAGTCCTTACCCTACGAGCAGTACTTC
- | TRBJ2-4 | - | TRBV5-1 | CASSRDLPGRQADIQYF | TGCGCCAGCAGCAGAGATCTTCCGGGACGCCAAGCGGACATTCAGTACTTC
- | TRBJ2-7 | - | TRBV7-2 | CASSLRLGSSYEQYF | TGTGCCAGCAGCTTAAGGCTGGGGAGCTCCTACGAGCAGTACTTC
- | TRBJ1-5 | - | TRBV6-1 | CASSEVGRIGQPQHF | TGTGCCAGCAGTGAAGTAGGTAGAATAGGTCAGCCCCAGCATTTT
- | TRBJ1-2 | - | TRBV27 | CASSLSADSYGYTF | TGTGCCAGCAGTTTATCGGCGGACAGCTATGGCTACACCTTC
- | TRBJ2-2 | TRBD2 | TRBV11-2 | CASSLVPGGANTGELFF | TGTGCCAGCAGCTTAGTTCCCGGGGGGGCGAACACCGGGGAGCTGTTTTTT
- | TRBJ2-3 | - | TRBV5-8 | CASSYRTGTLGTDTQYF | TGTGCCAGCAGCTACCGGACGGGGACTCTAGGCACAGATACGCAGTATTTT
- | TRBJ1-6 | - | TRBV25-1 | CASSEQGNSPLHF | TGTGCCAGCAGTGAACAGGGTAATTCACCCCTCCACTTT
- | TRBJ2-7 | - | TRBV5-1 | CASSRPPYEQYF | TGCGCCAGCAGCCGCCCCCCCTACGAGCAGTACTTC